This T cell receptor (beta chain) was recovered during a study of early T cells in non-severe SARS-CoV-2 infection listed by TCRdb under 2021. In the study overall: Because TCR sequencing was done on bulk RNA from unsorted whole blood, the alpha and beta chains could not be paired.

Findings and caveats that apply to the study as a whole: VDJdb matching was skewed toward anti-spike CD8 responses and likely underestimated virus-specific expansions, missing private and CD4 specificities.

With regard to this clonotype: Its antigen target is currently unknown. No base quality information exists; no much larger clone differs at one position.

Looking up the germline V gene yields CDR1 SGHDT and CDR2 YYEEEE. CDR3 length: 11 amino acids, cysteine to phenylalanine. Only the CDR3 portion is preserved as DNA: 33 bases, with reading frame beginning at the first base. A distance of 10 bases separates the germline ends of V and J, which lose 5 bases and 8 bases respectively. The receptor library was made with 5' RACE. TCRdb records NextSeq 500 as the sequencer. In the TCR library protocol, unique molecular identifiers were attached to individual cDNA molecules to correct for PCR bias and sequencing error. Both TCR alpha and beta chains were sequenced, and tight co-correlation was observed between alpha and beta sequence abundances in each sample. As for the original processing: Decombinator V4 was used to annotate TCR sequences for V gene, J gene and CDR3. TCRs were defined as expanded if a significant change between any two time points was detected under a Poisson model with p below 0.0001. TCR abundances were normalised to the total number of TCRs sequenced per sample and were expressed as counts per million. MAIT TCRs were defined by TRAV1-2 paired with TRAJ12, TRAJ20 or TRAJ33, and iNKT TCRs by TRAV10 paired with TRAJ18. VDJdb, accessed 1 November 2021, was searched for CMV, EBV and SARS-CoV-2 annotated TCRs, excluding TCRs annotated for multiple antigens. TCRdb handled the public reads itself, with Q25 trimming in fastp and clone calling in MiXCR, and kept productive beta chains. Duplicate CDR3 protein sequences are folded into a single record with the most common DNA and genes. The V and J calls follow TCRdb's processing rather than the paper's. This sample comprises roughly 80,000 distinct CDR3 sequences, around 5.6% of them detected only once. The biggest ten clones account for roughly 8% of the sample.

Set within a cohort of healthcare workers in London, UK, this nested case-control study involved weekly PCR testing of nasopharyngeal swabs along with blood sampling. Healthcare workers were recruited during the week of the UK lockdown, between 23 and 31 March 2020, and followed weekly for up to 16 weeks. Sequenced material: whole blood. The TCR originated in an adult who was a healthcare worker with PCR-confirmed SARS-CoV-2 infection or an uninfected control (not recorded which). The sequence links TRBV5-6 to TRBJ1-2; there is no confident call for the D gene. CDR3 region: CASRGHGGYTF. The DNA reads TGTGCCAGCAGGGGCCACGGAGGCTACACCTTC.